Listed here are 24 T cell receptor beta chains from one sample, sequenced in a study of blood T cells in healthy people across ages. A second PCR, run for roughly 6 to 11 cycles, used a sample-barcoded 5' primer plus a J-beta primer mix. TCRdb called the 5' RACE reads again in MiXCR, with one record for every CDR3 protein. Among some 640,000 distinct CDR3 sequences, over 45% were seen once, and the ten largest hold 25% to 35%. Sequences were obtained from blood. The source is a woman aged 60-70 years in good health.

The chain combines TRBV9 with TRBJ2-1; 8 bases agree with TRBD2. The tail of the sequence fits TRBJ2-7 better, so the J call may be wrong. This CDR3 is built from 15 residues. The germline gives CDR1 SGDLS, CDR2 YYNGEE. CDR3 amino acids: CASSPQREPYNEQYF. The CDR3 nucleotides are TGTGCCAGCAGCCCACAGCGGGAGCCCTACAATGAGCAGTACTTC.

This clonotype occurred a few times. Its ends do not fully match the called genes, so a read error is possible. This chain links TRBV5-1 with TRBJ2-7, with TRBD2 as a possible D gene (5 bases). The CDR3 runs to 13 residues. Germline assignment: CDR1 SGHRS and CDR2 YFSETQ. The CDR3 DNA reads as TGTGCCAGCAGTCGGGGTCAGAACTACGAGCAGTACTTC. Its protein product is CASSRGQNYEQYF.

This sequence joins TRBV20-1 and TRBJ2-1; 11 bases agree with TRBD2. The CDR3 has 15 amino acids. Germline CDR1 is DFQATT and CDR2 is SNEGSKA (reference sequence). Trimming cost V 4 bases and J 2 bases; bases outside gene matches: 4. CDR3 sequence (DNA): TGCAGTGCTACAGAGGGACTAGCGGCCTACAATGAGCAGTTCTTC. Its protein is CSATEGLAAYNEQFF.

With regard to this clonotype: This clone may be a read error of a much larger clone one base away. The chain carries TRBV29-1 and TRBJ2-5; D remains unclear. This CDR3 comprises 10 residues. V was cut by 3 bases and J by 11 bases, with 10 bases left in between. Per the germline V gene, CDR1 is SQVTM and CDR2 is ANQGSEA. The CDR3 here is CSVDFSEQYF. In DNA, the CDR3 is TGCAGCGTTGATTTCTCGGAGCAGTACTTC.

This chain uses TRBV2 with TRBJ1-6; no firm D call. Trimming took 5 bases from V and 5 from J, leaving 7 bases between them. Germline lookup yields CDR1 SNHLY and CDR2 FYNNEI. The CDR3 sequence is 13 residues long. This chain's CDR3 is CASSSENNSPLHF. The DNA for the CDR3 is TGTGCCAGCAGTTCCGAGAATAATTCACCCCTCCACTTT.

This clonotype was observed a handful of times. V and J are TRBV2 and TRBJ1-1, with D possibly TRBD1 on 5 matching bases. This CDR3 has 15 amino acids. CDR1 SNHLY and CDR2 FYNNEI come from the germline V gene. Deletions cut 3 bases from V and 5 bases from J, with 16 bases between. This CDR3 reads CASSEAMGRGTEAFF. As DNA, the CDR3 is TGTGCCAGCAGTGAGGCGATGGGGCGCGGAACTGAAGCTTTCTTT.

This sequence joins TRBV5-1 and TRBJ2-3; TRBD2 is a possible D gene (6 bases). CDR3 size: 12 residues. The germline gives CDR1 SGHRS, CDR2 YFSETQ. Trimming took off 4 bases at V and 4 bases at J, with 7 bases between the two ends. CDR3 loop: CASSRLADTQYF. CDR3 nucleotide sequence: TGCGCCAGCAGCCGACTAGCAGATACGCAGTATTTT. Based on the CDR3 plus reference TRBV5-1 and TRBJ2-3, the full variable domain is KAGVTQTPRYLIKTRGQQVTLSCSPISGHRSVSWYQQTPGQGLQFLFEYFSETQRNKGNFPGRFSGRQFSNSRSEMNVSTLELGDSALYLCASSRLADTQYFGPGTRLTVL.

V gene TRBV20-1 combines with J gene TRBJ2-1; 7 bases line up with TRBD2. Looked up from germline, CDR1 is DFQATT and CDR2 is SNEGSKA (reference sequence). V shed 0 bases and J 8 bases; nucleotides not matched to a gene: 10. The CDR3 is made up of 15 amino acids. CDR3 protein: CSAREWSGAQDEQFF. CDR3 nucleotides: TGCAGTGCTAGAGAGTGGAGCGGGGCCCAGGATGAGCAGTTCTTC.

This chain links TRBV20-1 with TRBJ2-3, with a weak D call TRBD2 (5 bases). Trimming shortened V by 7 bases and J by 3 bases, and 14 bases separated the two germline ends. Germline CDR1 and CDR2: DFQATT and SNEGSKA (reference sequence). This CDR3 is 13 amino acids long. The CDR3 here is CSVRRSVTDTQYF. CDR3 DNA sequence: TGCAGTGTTAGGAGGTCTGTAACAGATACGCAGTATTTT.

This clonotype was counted only a few times. The rearrangement links TRBV3-1 to TRBJ1-2; a possible D gene is TRBD1 (5 bases). The germline gives CDR1 LGHDT, CDR2 YNNKEL (reference sequence). The CDR3 has 14 residues. The ends were cut back, 0 bases at V and 8 bases at J, with 13 bases in the middle. The CDR3 spells CASSQDSAGRGYTF. CDR3 DNA: TGTGCCAGCAGCCAAGATTCTGCAGGGCGCGGCTACACCTTC.

With respect to this clonotype: The junction departs from germline at one end; a sequencing error may be responsible. V gene TRBV4-3 combines with J gene TRBJ2-1, with a tentative D call TRBD2 (5 bases). The length of the CDR3 is 15 residues. The V gene's germline CDR1 is LGHNA and CDR2 YSLEER. The CDR3 loop is CASSHEGSSYNERFF. The DNA of the CDR3 is TGCGCCAGCAGCCATGAAGGGAGCTCCTACAATGAGCGGTTCTTC.

This chain uses TRBV4-3 with TRBJ2-7; the D gene is possibly TRBD1 (5 bases). In germline, CDR1 is LGHNA, CDR2 YSLEER. This CDR3 is built from 14 residues. V gave up 6 bases and J gave up 5 bases, with 17 bases separating them. DNA of the CDR3: TGCGCCAGCAGTCGACAGTTAATGGGGAACGAGCAGTACTTC. It encodes CASSRQLMGNEQYF.

DNA of the CDR3: TGTGCCAGCAGTTCAAAGGACAGGCGAGCTTTCTTT. This gives the protein CASSSKDRRAFF. This chain links TRBV27 with TRBJ1-1; 7 bases map to TRBD1. V shed 4 bases, J shed 10 bases, and the junction held 6 bases outside the gene matches. The length of the CDR3 is 12 residues. Germline loops: CDR1 MNHEY, CDR2 SMNVEV (reference sequence).

With respect to this clonotype: A much larger clone lies one base from this, so it may be a read error. The gene calls are TRBV7-2 and TRBJ2-5; 14 bases agree with TRBD2. The J call may be wrong; the DNA end is better matched by TRBJ2-7. The germline V gene has CDR1 SGHTA and CDR2 FQGNSA. This CDR3 is built from 14 residues. CDR3 loop: CACSRTSGRYEQYF. As DNA, the CDR3 is TGTGCCTGCAGCAGGACTAGCGGGAGGTACGAGCAGTACTTC.

This clonotype was recorded once. The V call is TRBV11-3, the J call TRBJ2-5; TRBD2 matches 13 bases. The V segment lost 5 bases and the J segment 11 bases; nucleotides outside the gene matches: 20. Germline CDR1 is SGHNT and CDR2 is YENEEA. The CDR3 consists of 18 residues. The CDR3: CASSKLAGGPVSYNEQYF. The DNA of the CDR3 is TGTGCCAGCAGCAAACTAGCGGGAGGGCCGGTCTCCTACAATGAGCAGTACTTC.

This clonotype was observed a handful of times. The gene calls are TRBV7-8 and TRBJ2-3; 7 bases fit TRBD2. The V segment lost 2 bases and the J segment 6 bases; nucleotides outside the gene matches: 14. The CDR3 contains 17 residues. Germline V gene data show CDR1 as SGHVS and CDR2 as FQNEAQ. CDR3: CASSLREGRVSSDTQYF. In DNA form, the CDR3 reads TGTGCCAGCAGCTTAAGGGAGGGGCGAGTATCTTCCGATACGCAGTATTTT.

J is TRBJ2-1 and V is TRBV7-2; D gene uncertain. The CDR3 is 15 amino acids. The ends were cut back, 3 bases at V and 4 bases at J, with 13 bases in the middle. Germline V CDR1 and CDR2: SGHTA, FQGNSA. CDR3 protein: CASSLGSMGYNEQFF. In nucleotides, the CDR3 is TGTGCCAGCAGCTTGGGCTCAATGGGTTACAATGAGCAGTTCTTC.

This chain connects TRBV7-2 to TRBJ2-1, with D possibly matching TRBD2 (7 bases). The CDR3 contains 16 residues. In germline, CDR1 is SGHTA, CDR2 FQGNSA. Trimming pared 4 bases from V and 6 bases from J, leaving 19 bases between. The CDR3 is CASSYRGGALGNEQFF. The CDR3 nucleotides are TGTGCCAGCAGCTATAGGGGGGGGGCTCTGGGCAATGAGCAGTTCTTC.

The chain recombines TRBV28 with TRBJ2-7, with a weak D call TRBD2 (6 bases). Germline CDR1 MDHEN, CDR2 SYDVKM. This CDR3 contains 18 residues. V lost 7 bases and J lost 1, with 26 bases in between. CDR3 residues: CASTPLPGLERRSYEQYF. The CDR3 region has the DNA TGTGCCAGCACCCCACTCCCGGGACTGGAACGGAGGTCCTACGAGCAGTACTTC.

There are a few counts of this clonotype. This sequence joins TRBV20-1 and TRBJ2-5; 12 bases are shared with TRBD2. The CDR3 has 16 residues. With 4 bases clipped from V and 4 bases from J, the junction kept 10 bases outside the gene matches. Germline assignment: CDR1 DFQATT and CDR2 SNEGSKA (reference sequence). The CDR3 DNA is TGCAGTGCTAACCGTCTAGCGGGAGGGAGGTCAGAGACCCAGTACTTC. Amino acids: CSANRLAGGRSETQYF.

The CDR3 region has the DNA TGTGCCAGCAGTCCAGACAGGCATACCTCCTACGAGCAGTACTTC. It is translated as CASSPDRHTSYEQYF. This rearrangement joins TRBV12-3 or TRBV12-4 to TRBJ2-7; possibly TRBD1 for D (6 bases). Trimming left V 5 bases short and J 0 bases short, with 14 bases between. The CDR3 is made up of 15 amino acids.

This clonotype showed up just a few times. V gene TRBV5-1 combines with J gene TRBJ1-2; 11 bases match TRBD1. Losses at the gene ends were 0 bases for V and 5 bases for J; bases not matched to a gene: 9. The CDR3 totals 17 residues. The germline gives CDR1 SGHRS, CDR2 YFSETQ. The CDR3 nucleotides read TGCGCCAGCAGCTTGGTGGACAGGGGGACAGGGGGTTATGGCTACACCTTC. It yields the protein CASSLVDRGTGGYGYTF.

The V and J genes are TRBV6-2 or TRBV6-3 and TRBJ2-2; D gene ambiguous. V was trimmed by 0 bases and J by 7 bases, leaving 9 bases between them. This CDR3 has 14 amino acids. The germline CDR1 and CDR2 sequences are MNHEY and SVGEGT. The CDR3 loop is CASSYSLVGGELFF. In DNA form, the CDR3 reads TGTGCCAGCAGTTACTCGTTGGTAGGCGGGGAGCTGTTTTTT.

This clonotype was observed a few times. The chain carries TRBV4-2 and TRBJ2-5; TRBD2 agrees at 8 bases. The CDR3 loop spans 15 amino acids. V shed 2 bases and J 1 base; nucleotides not matched to a gene: 3. Germline CDR1 reads LGHNA; CDR2 reads YNFKEQ. The CDR3 spells CASSQTGGGQETQYF. Written as DNA, the CDR3 is TGTGCCAGCAGCCAAACGGGAGGGGGCCAAGAGACCCAGTACTTC.